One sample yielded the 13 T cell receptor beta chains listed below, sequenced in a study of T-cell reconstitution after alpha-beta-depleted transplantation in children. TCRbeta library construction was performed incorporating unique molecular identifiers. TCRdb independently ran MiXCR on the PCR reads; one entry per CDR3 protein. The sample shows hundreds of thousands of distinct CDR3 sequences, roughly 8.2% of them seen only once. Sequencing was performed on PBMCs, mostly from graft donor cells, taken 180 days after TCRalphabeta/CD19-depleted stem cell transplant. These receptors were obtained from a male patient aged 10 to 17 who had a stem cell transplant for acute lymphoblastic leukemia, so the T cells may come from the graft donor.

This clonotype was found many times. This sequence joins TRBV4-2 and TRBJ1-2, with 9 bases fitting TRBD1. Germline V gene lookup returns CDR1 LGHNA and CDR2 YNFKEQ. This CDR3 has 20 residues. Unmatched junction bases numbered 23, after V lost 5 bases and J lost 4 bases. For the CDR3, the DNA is TGTGCCAGCAGCAAATTTATGGGTCTCAATACAGGGGGCTATGGCTATGGCTACACCTTC. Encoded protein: CASSKFMGLNTGGYGYGYTF.

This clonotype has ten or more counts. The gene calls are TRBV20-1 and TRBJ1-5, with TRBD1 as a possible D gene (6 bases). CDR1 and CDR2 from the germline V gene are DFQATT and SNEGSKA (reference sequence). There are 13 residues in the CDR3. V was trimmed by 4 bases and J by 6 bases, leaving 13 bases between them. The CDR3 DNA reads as TGCAGTGCTACTAAGGGGGATGGTCAGCCCCAGCATTTT. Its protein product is CSATKGDGQPQHF.

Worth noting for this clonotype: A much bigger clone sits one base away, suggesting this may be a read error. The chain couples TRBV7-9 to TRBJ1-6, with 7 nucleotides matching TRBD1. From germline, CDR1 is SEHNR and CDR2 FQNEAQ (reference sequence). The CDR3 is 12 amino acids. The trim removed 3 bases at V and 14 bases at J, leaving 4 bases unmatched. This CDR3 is CASSLGQITLHF. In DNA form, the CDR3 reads TGTGCCAGCAGCTTGGGACAGATCACCCTCCACTTT. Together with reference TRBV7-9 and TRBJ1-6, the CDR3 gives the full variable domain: DTGVSQNPRHKITKRGQNVTFRCDPISEHNRLYWYRQTLGQGPEFLTYFQNEAQLEKSRLLSDRFSAERPKGSFSTLEIQRTEQGDSAMYLCASSLGQITLHFGNGTRLTVT.

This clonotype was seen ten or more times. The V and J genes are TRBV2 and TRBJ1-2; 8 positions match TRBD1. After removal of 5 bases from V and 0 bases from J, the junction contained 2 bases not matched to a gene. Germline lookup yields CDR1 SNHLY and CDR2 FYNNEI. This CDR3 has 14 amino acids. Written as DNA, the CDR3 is TGTGCCAGCAGTAGGACAGGGTCTAACTATGGCTACACCTTC. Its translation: CASSRTGSNYGYTF. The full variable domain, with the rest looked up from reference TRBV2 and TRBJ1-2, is EPEVTQTPSHQVTQMGQEVILRCVPISNHLYFYWYRQILGQKVEFLVSFYNNEISEKSEIFDDQFSVERPDGSNFTLKIRSTKLEDSAMYFCASSRTGSNYGYTFGSGTRLTVV.

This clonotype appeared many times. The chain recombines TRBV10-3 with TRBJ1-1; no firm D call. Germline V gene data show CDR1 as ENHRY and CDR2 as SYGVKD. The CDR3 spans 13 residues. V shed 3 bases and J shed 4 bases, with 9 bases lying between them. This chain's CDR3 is CAISDRLSTEAFF. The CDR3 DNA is TGTGCCATCAGTGACCGGTTGAGCACTGAAGCTTTCTTT.

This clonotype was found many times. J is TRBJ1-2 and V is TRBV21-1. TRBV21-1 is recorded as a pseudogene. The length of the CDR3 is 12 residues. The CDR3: CAAEGVRYGYTF. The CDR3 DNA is TGTGCCGCGGAGGGAGTGCGCTATGGCTACACCTTC.

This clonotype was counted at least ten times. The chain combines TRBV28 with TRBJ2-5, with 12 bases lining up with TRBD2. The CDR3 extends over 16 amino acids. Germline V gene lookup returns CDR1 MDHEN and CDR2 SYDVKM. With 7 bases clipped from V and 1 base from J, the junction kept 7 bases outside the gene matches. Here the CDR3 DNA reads TGTGCCAGCAAAGGAGGACTAGCGGGAACCCAAGAGACCCAGTACTTC. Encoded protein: CASKGGLAGTQETQYF. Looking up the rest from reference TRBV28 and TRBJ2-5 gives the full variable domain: DVKVTQSSRYLVKRTGEKVFLECVQDMDHENMFWYRQDPGLGLRLIYFSYDVKMKEKGDIPEGYSVSREKKERFSLILESASTNQTSMYLCASKGGLAGTQETQYFGPGTRLLVL.

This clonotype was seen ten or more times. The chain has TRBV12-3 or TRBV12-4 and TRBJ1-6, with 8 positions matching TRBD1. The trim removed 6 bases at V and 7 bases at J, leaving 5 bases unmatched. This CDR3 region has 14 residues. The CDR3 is CASSLQGDNSPLHF. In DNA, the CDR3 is TGTGCCAGCAGCCTACAGGGGGACAATTCACCCCTCCACTTT.

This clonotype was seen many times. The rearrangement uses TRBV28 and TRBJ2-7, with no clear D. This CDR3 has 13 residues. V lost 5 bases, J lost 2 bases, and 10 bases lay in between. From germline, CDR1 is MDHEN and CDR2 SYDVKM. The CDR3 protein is CASSPLGTYEQYF. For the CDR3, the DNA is TGTGCCAGCAGTCCCCTCGGCACCTACGAGCAGTACTTC.

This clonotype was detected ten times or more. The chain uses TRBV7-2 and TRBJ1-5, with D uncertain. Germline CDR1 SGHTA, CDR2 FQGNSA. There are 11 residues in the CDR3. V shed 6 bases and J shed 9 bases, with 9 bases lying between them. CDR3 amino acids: CASRLSGPQHF. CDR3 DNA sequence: TGTGCCAGCAGGTTATCGGGGCCCCAGCATTTT. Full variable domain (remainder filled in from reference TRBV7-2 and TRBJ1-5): GAGVSQSPSNKVTEKGKDVELRCDPISGHTALYWYRQSLGQGLEFLIYFQGNSAPDKSGLPSDRFSAERTGGSVSTLTIQRTQQEDSAVYLCASRLSGPQHFGDGTRLSIL.

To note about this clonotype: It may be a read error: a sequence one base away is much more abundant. The CDR3 reads CSARLAGVIDTQCF. The CDR3 bases are TGCAGTGCCCGACTAGCGGGAGTGATAGATACGCAGTGTTTT. The chain carries TRBV20-1 and TRBJ2-3; the match to TRBD2 covers 12 bases. The CDR3 contains 14 residues. CDR1 and CDR2 (germline): DFQATT, SNEGSKA (reference sequence).

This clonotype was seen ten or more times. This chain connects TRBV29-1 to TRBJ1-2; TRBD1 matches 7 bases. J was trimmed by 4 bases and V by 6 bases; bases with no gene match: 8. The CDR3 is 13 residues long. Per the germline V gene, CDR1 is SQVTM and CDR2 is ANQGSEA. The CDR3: CSVDLHRGYGYTF. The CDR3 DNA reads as TGCAGCGTAGACCTCCACAGGGGCTATGGCTACACCTTC. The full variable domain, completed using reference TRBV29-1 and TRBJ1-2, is SAVISQKPSRDICQRGTSLTIQCQVDSQVTMMFWYRQQPGQSLTLIATANQGSEATYESGFVIDKFPISRPNLTFSTLTVSNMSPEDSSIYLCSVDLHRGYGYTFGSGTRLTVV.

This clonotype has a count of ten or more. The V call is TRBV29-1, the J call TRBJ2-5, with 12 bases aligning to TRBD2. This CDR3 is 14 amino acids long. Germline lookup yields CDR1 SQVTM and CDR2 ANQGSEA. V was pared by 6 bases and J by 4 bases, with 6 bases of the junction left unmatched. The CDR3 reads CSVSSSGRGETQYF. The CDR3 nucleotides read TGCAGCGTATCCTCTAGCGGGAGGGGAGAGACCCAGTACTTC.